This TCR beta chain was found in a study of technical replicates of blood from a few donors. Profiling relied on immunoSEQ multiplex PCR, and the TCRdb table lists in-frame clones only, not all of them. The sample lists about 70,000 clones, over 95% occurring once. The CDR3 has 13 residues. After removal of 5 bases from V and 5 bases from J, the junction contained 3 bases not matched to a gene. Germline values: CDR1 LNHNV, CDR2 YYDKDF (reference sequence). Sequencing used T cells isolated from PBMCs. The source of this sequence is a human donor in good health. V usage is TRBV15 and J usage is TRBJ1-5; 7 bases are shared with TRBD1. CDR3 coding DNA: TGTGCCACCAGCGAAGGGGGCGATCAGCCCCAGCATTTT. Its protein is CATSEGGDQPQHF. Filled out from reference TRBV15 and TRBJ1-5, the complete variable domain reads DAMVIQNPRYQVTQFGKPVTLSCSQTLNHNVMYWYQQKSSQAPKLLFHYYDKDFNNEADTPDNFQSRRPNTSFCFLDIRSPGLGDTAMYLCATSEGGDQPQHFGDGTRLSIL.